These T cell receptor beta chains were read from a single sample in a study of T cells in Graves' hyperthyroidism and ophthalmopathy. TCRdb used MiXCR to reprocess the multiplex PCR reads, holding one entry per CDR3 protein. The profile covers approximately 590,000 distinct CDR3 sequences, with 46% appearing a single time and roughly 8.2% taken by the ten largest. Sample: peripheral blood or thyroid tissue (not recorded which). The receptor source for this set is a woman aged 18-29 years with Graves' hyperthyroidism. The CDR3 runs from the conserved cysteine through the conserved F or W. The order of the fields is clone size, D gene, V gene, J gene, CDR3 protein, CDR3 DNA. The D gene is left open where the match is weak. Clone size appears in some rows only: once, few, many, or a class for an expanded clone.

many	NA	TRBV9	TRBJ1-6	CASSGGRTLHF	TGTGCCAGCAGCGGGGGGAGGACCCTCCACTTT
many	TRBD1	TRBV25-1	TRBJ1-5	CASSEGQGALKGAQPQHF	TGTGCCAGCAGTGAGGGCCAGGGGGCGCTTAAGGGAGCTCAGCCCCAGCATTTT
few	NA	TRBV20-1	TRBJ1-2	CSAREGPPYGYTF	TGCAGTGCTAGAGAGGGTCCCCCCTATGGCTACACCTTC
few	NA	TRBV7-9	TRBJ2-2	CASSLVLTNTGELFF	TGTGCCAGCAGCTTAGTACTAACGAACACCGGGGAGCTGTTTTTT
NA	NA	TRBV12-5	TRBJ1-2	CASGLTRPELYGYTF	TGTGCTAGTGGTTTGACCCGGCCAGAGCTGTATGGCTACACCTTC
NA	NA	TRBV9	TRBJ1-2	CASSQDLRGSGYTF	TGTGCCAGCAGCCAAGATCTTCGGGGGAGCGGCTACACCTTC
NA	NA	TRBV7-3	TRBJ1-1	CASSLAWGNTEAFF	TGTGCCAGCAGCCTAGCCTGGGGGAACACTGAAGCTTTCTTT
NA	TRBD1	TRBV14	TRBJ1-1	CASSRIRGHTEAFF	TGTGCCAGCAGCCGAATCAGGGGGCATACTGAAGCTTTCTTT
NA	NA	TRBV2	TRBJ2-1	CASSEDRRHRIF	TGTGCCAGCAGTGAAGACAGGAGGCATCGGATCTTC
NA	NA	TRBV7-2	TRBJ2-7	CASSLVVAGGEQYF	TGTGCCAGCAGCTTAGTAGTGGCCGGGGGCGAGCAGTACTTC